This is a list of T cell receptor beta chains from one sample in a study of blood T cell repertoires in COVID-19. Some clones are missing from TCRdb's copy, which holds only in-frame ones; the method was immunoSEQ multiplex PCR. The data hold more than 300,000 clones, with around 90% observed a single time. The sequenced material came from peripheral blood. The receptors here all came from a woman younger than 35 who had recovered from COVID-19. The CDR3 runs from the conserved cysteine through the conserved F or W. The order of the fields is J gene, D gene, V gene, clone size, CDR3 DNA, CDR3 protein. The D gene is left open where the match is weak. Where a row states a size, it is once, few, many or the class of an expanded clone; other rows omit it.

J gene: TRBJ1-2; D gene: -; V gene: TRBV19; clone size: few; CDR3 DNA: TGTGCCAGTAGTATCGGCAGGGTGAACTATGGCTACACCTTC; CDR3 protein: CASSIGRVNYGYTF
J gene: TRBJ1-5; D gene: -; V gene: TRBV7-9; clone size: once; CDR3 DNA: TGTGCCAGCAGCTTAGCGCCCGGGGGAGGGCCCCAGCATTTT; CDR3 protein: CASSLAPGGGPQHF
J gene: TRBJ2-1; D gene: -; V gene: TRBV6-6; clone size: -; CDR3 DNA: TGTGCCAGCAGTTACGTAGAAGAGGATGAGCAGTTCTTC; CDR3 protein: CASSYVEEDEQFF
J gene: TRBJ2-4; D gene: -; V gene: TRBV27; clone size: once; CDR3 DNA: TGTGCCAGCCGAGACAGCGTCCAAGGGGTAACATCCAAAAACATTCAGTACTTC; CDR3 protein: CASRDSVQGVTSKNIQYF
J gene: TRBJ1-4; D gene: -; V gene: TRBV7-2; clone size: -; CDR3 DNA: TGTGCCAGCAGCTCACGCGGGAGCGCAGAGGAAAAACTGTTTTTT; CDR3 protein: CASSSRGSAEEKLFF
J gene: TRBJ2-1; D gene: TRBD2; V gene: TRBV18; clone size: -; CDR3 DNA: TGTGCCAGCTCACCCCGACTAGCGGGAGGCTATGAGCAGTTCTTC; CDR3 protein: CASSPRLAGGYEQFF
J gene: TRBJ1-1; D gene: TRBD1; V gene: TRBV4-2; clone size: -; CDR3 DNA: TGTGCCAGCAGCCAGGGGACAGGGCAGACTGAAGCTTTCTTT; CDR3 protein: CASSQGTGQTEAFF
J gene: TRBJ2-2; D gene: TRBD2; V gene: TRBV7-2; clone size: -; CDR3 DNA: TGTGCCAGCAGCTTAGCTCTTTGGCGGGAGGGGGCCGGGGAGCTGTTTTTT; CDR3 protein: CASSLALWREGAGELFF
J gene: TRBJ1-2; D gene: -; V gene: TRBV7-2; clone size: -; CDR3 DNA: TGTGCCAGCAGGGGCGGACAAGTTCATGGCTACACCTTC; CDR3 protein: CASRGGQVHGYTF
J gene: TRBJ1-2; D gene: -; V gene: TRBV28; clone size: -; CDR3 DNA: TGTGCCAGCAGTTTTCAAGGGGATGGCTACACCTTC; CDR3 protein: CASSFQGDGYTF
J gene: TRBJ1-1; D gene: TRBD1; V gene: TRBV27; clone size: -; CDR3 DNA: TGTGCCAGCAGTTTGGGACAGGGGATGAGCACTGAAGCTTTCTTT; CDR3 protein: CASSLGQGMSTEAFF
J gene: TRBJ1-2; D gene: TRBD1; V gene: TRBV6-2/TRBV6-3; clone size: -; CDR3 DNA: TGTGCCAGCAGCAGAGGACAGGGAGGGTATGGCTACACCTTC; CDR3 protein: CASSRGQGGYGYTF
J gene: TRBJ2-4; D gene: TRBD2; V gene: TRBV27; clone size: -; CDR3 DNA: TGTGCCAGGCGGGAGAGAGACATTCAGTACTTC; CDR3 protein: CARRERDIQYF
J gene: TRBJ2-6; D gene: -; V gene: TRBV12-5; clone size: once; CDR3 DNA: TGTGCTAGTGGTTTGGTATGGGGGGATCTGGCGGCTGGGGCCAACGTCCTGACTTTC; CDR3 protein: CASGLVWGDLAAGANVLTF
J gene: TRBJ2-1; D gene: -; V gene: TRBV27; clone size: -; CDR3 DNA: TGTGCCAGCAGTCCTGGACTGTCCAAGTTCAATGAGCAGTTCTTC; CDR3 protein: CASSPGLSKFNEQFF
J gene: TRBJ2-1; D gene: -; V gene: TRBV7-9; clone size: -; CDR3 DNA: TGTGCCAGCCGCGGCGGGGGCCATGAGCAGTTCTTC; CDR3 protein: CASRGGGHEQFF
J gene: TRBJ1-5; D gene: -; V gene: TRBV6-6; clone size: -; CDR3 DNA: TGTGCCAGCAGTACCCGGGCCGAGGGACAGCCCCAGCATTTT; CDR3 protein: CASSTRAEGQPQHF
J gene: TRBJ1-5; D gene: -; V gene: TRBV13; clone size: -; CDR3 DNA: TGTGCCAGCAGCTTGTCTAGGCGAAGCAATCAGCCCCAGCATTTT; CDR3 protein: CASSLSRRSNQPQHF
J gene: TRBJ2-4; D gene: TRBD1; V gene: TRBV5-1; clone size: -; CDR3 DNA: TGCGCCAGCAGCACGGACAGGGAGGACATTCAGTACTTC; CDR3 protein: CASSTDREDIQYF
J gene: TRBJ1-6; D gene: TRBD1; V gene: TRBV27; clone size: -; CDR3 DNA: TGTGCCAGTACTCGACAGGGGTTAAGCTCCTATAATTCACCCCTCCACTTT; CDR3 protein: CASTRQGLSSYNSPLHF
J gene: TRBJ1-2; D gene: -; V gene: TRBV10-2; clone size: -; CDR3 DNA: TGCGCCAGCAGACCGGCAGGGGAAATCCTTTACTATGGCTACACCTTC; CDR3 protein: CASRPAGEILYYGYTF
J gene: TRBJ1-2; D gene: TRBD1; V gene: TRBV6-5; clone size: -; CDR3 DNA: TGTGCCAGCTTCCCGGGACAGGGGGCTTCTGGCTACACCTTC; CDR3 protein: CASFPGQGASGYTF
J gene: TRBJ2-1; D gene: TRBD2; V gene: TRBV7-9; clone size: -; CDR3 DNA: TGTGCCAGCAGCTCACCGGCGGGAGGGCCCCACAATGAGCAGTTCTTC; CDR3 protein: CASSSPAGGPHNEQFF
J gene: TRBJ2-5; D gene: TRBD2; V gene: TRBV6-2/TRBV6-3; clone size: -; CDR3 DNA: TGTGCCAGCAGTTCCGGCGGGAGGGGCATCCAAGAGACCCAGTACTTC; CDR3 protein: CASSSGGRGIQETQYF
J gene: TRBJ2-3; D gene: TRBD2; V gene: TRBV11-3; clone size: -; CDR3 DNA: TGTGCCAGCAGCCATACCGCTGGGCGGGAGGGCCGATATACGCAGTATTTT; CDR3 protein: CASSHTAGREGRYTQYF
J gene: TRBJ1-1; D gene: -; V gene: TRBV6-2/TRBV6-3; clone size: -; CDR3 DNA: TGTGCCAGCAGTTACGGGGGGTCGGACGCTTTCTTT; CDR3 protein: CASSYGGSDAFF
J gene: TRBJ2-3; D gene: TRBD2; V gene: TRBV11-2; clone size: -; CDR3 DNA: TGTGCCAGCAGCCAACTAGCGTCCCTAGGGAATGCGCAGTATTTT; CDR3 protein: CASSQLASLGNAQYF
J gene: TRBJ2-1; D gene: -; V gene: TRBV5-1; clone size: -; CDR3 DNA: TGCGCCAGCAGCGAGGCTCCGGGCTCCTACAATGAGCAGTTCTTC; CDR3 protein: CASSEAPGSYNEQFF
J gene: TRBJ2-3; D gene: TRBD2; V gene: TRBV11-3; clone size: few; CDR3 DNA: TGTGCCAGCAGCCACAGCGGGAGAGCAGATACGCAGTATTTT; CDR3 protein: CASSHSGRADTQYF
J gene: TRBJ1-2; D gene: TRBD1; V gene: TRBV9; clone size: -; CDR3 DNA: TGTGCCAGCAGCATGGGACAGGGAAACTATGGCTACACCTTC; CDR3 protein: CASSMGQGNYGYTF
J gene: TRBJ2-2; D gene: TRBD1; V gene: TRBV9; clone size: -; CDR3 DNA: TGTGCCAGCCAAGAGGGGGCGACGACCGGGGAGCTGTTTTTT; CDR3 protein: CASQEGATTGELFF
J gene: TRBJ2-1; D gene: TRBD2; V gene: TRBV11-3; clone size: -; CDR3 DNA: TGTGCCAGCAGCTGGGGACTAGCGGGAGGCGATGAGCAGTTCTTC; CDR3 protein: CASSWGLAGGDEQFF
J gene: TRBJ1-2; D gene: TRBD1; V gene: TRBV10-3; clone size: -; CDR3 DNA: TGTGCCATCAGTACGGCGGGGACAGAAGGCTACACCTTC; CDR3 protein: CAISTAGTEGYTF
J gene: TRBJ2-3; D gene: TRBD2; V gene: TRBV19; clone size: -; CDR3 DNA: TGTGCCAGTAAGAGAGCGGGAGAGGCTTATACGCAGTATTTT; CDR3 protein: CASKRAGEAYTQYF
J gene: TRBJ2-1; D gene: TRBD1; V gene: TRBV10-3; clone size: once; CDR3 DNA: TGTGCCATCAGTGAGTTAGACAGGGCAAGGAAGGTCTTC; CDR3 protein: CAISELDRARKVF
J gene: TRBJ1-1; D gene: -; V gene: TRBV5-4; clone size: -; CDR3 DNA: TGTGCCAGCAGCTTGTGGAGACGAGACACTGAAGCTTTCTTT; CDR3 protein: CASSLWRRDTEAFF
J gene: TRBJ1-1; D gene: -; V gene: TRBV27; clone size: once; CDR3 DNA: TGTGCCAGCAGTTTGGGGCTGGGAAACACTGAAGCTTTCTTT; CDR3 protein: CASSLGLGNTEAFF
J gene: TRBJ1-2; D gene: TRBD1; V gene: TRBV18; clone size: -; CDR3 DNA: TGTGCCAGCTCACCCTCACGGGACAGGGCGCCTGGCTACACCTTC; CDR3 protein: CASSPSRDRAPGYTF
J gene: TRBJ2-6; D gene: -; V gene: TRBV6-4; clone size: -; CDR3 DNA: TGTGCCAGCAGTGAACGGGGGACTGGGGCCAACGTCCTGACTTTC; CDR3 protein: CASSERGTGANVLTF
J gene: TRBJ1-2; D gene: TRBD1; V gene: TRBV11-2; clone size: -; CDR3 DNA: TGTGCCAGCAGCTTAATAGCGGACAGGAACTATGGCTACACCTTC; CDR3 protein: CASSLIADRNYGYTF
J gene: TRBJ1-2; D gene: -; V gene: TRBV9; clone size: once; CDR3 DNA: TGTGCCAGCAGCGTGTTTGACAGTAGCTCCTATGGCTACACCTTC; CDR3 protein: CASSVFDSSSYGYTF
J gene: TRBJ1-6; D gene: -; V gene: TRBV5-1; clone size: -; CDR3 DNA: TGCGCCAGCAGCTTGTCGGGGGGCATTGATAATTCACCCCTCCACTTT; CDR3 protein: CASSLSGGIDNSPLHF
J gene: TRBJ2-1; D gene: TRBD2; V gene: TRBV20-1; clone size: -; CDR3 DNA: TGCAGTGCTAGTTTTGGACTAGCGAACGAGCAGTTCTTC; CDR3 protein: CSASFGLANEQFF
J gene: TRBJ1-4; D gene: -; V gene: TRBV3-1/TRBV3-2; clone size: -; CDR3 DNA: TGTGCCAGCAGCCCACTGGGGGGAGCTAATGAAAAACTGTTTTTT; CDR3 protein: CASSPLGGANEKLFF
J gene: TRBJ2-1; D gene: TRBD2; V gene: TRBV3-1/TRBV3-2; clone size: -; CDR3 DNA: TGTGCCAGCAGCCATCGAGCGGGGGACAATGAGCAGTTCTTC; CDR3 protein: CASSHRAGDNEQFF
J gene: TRBJ2-1; D gene: TRBD2; V gene: TRBV14; clone size: -; CDR3 DNA: TGTGCCAGCAGCCAGGGACTAGCGGGGATTGAGCAGTTCTTC; CDR3 protein: CASSQGLAGIEQFF
J gene: TRBJ2-2; D gene: TRBD2; V gene: TRBV11-2; clone size: -; CDR3 DNA: TGTGCCAGCAGACCGGGACTAGGCACCGGGGAGCTGTTTTTT; CDR3 protein: CASRPGLGTGELFF
J gene: TRBJ2-6; D gene: TRBD2; V gene: TRBV7-9; clone size: -; CDR3 DNA: TGTGCCAGCAGCTTAGAATGGACTAGCGGGAGGACTGGGGCCAACGTCCTGACTTTC; CDR3 protein: CASSLEWTSGRTGANVLTF
J gene: TRBJ1-3; D gene: -; V gene: TRBV30; clone size: -; CDR3 DNA: TGTGCCTGGAGTGTGCGGGCCTTGGCCGGAAACACCATATATTTT; CDR3 protein: CAWSVRALAGNTIYF
J gene: TRBJ1-2; D gene: -; V gene: TRBV24-1; clone size: once; CDR3 DNA: TGTGCCACCAGTGACCCCTCGGGGAACAATGGCTACACCTTC; CDR3 protein: CATSDPSGNNGYTF
J gene: TRBJ2-2; D gene: -; V gene: TRBV5-5; clone size: once; CDR3 DNA: TGTGCCAGCAGCTTGGGCGGTAACACCGGGGAGCTGTTTTTT; CDR3 protein: CASSLGGNTGELFF
J gene: TRBJ2-1; D gene: -; V gene: TRBV29-1; clone size: -; CDR3 DNA: TGCAGCGTTGATGACTGGCGAAATGAGCAGTTCTTC; CDR3 protein: CSVDDWRNEQFF
J gene: TRBJ2-5; D gene: TRBD2; V gene: TRBV6-6; clone size: -; CDR3 DNA: TGTGCCAGCAGTCCGGGGACTAGCGGGTGGTATGTGGCCCAGTACTTC; CDR3 protein: CASSPGTSGWYVAQYF
J gene: TRBJ1-5; D gene: -; V gene: TRBV19; clone size: -; CDR3 DNA: TGTGCCAGTAGTATAGTCGTAGCGGGTCAGCCCCAGCATTTT; CDR3 protein: CASSIVVAGQPQHF
J gene: TRBJ2-5; D gene: -; V gene: TRBV5-4; clone size: -; CDR3 DNA: TGTGCCAGCAGCTTTGGGCTGGAAGAGACCCAGTACTTC; CDR3 protein: CASSFGLEETQYF
J gene: TRBJ2-2; D gene: TRBD1; V gene: TRBV24-1; clone size: -; CDR3 DNA: TGTGCCATTAAACTGTCCGGGACAGGCCCACCGAGCACCGGGGAGCTGTTTTTT; CDR3 protein: CAIKLSGTGPPSTGELFF
J gene: TRBJ1-2; D gene: -; V gene: TRBV14; clone size: -; CDR3 DNA: TGTGCCAGCAGCAATGACATCCTGGGGCTCTATGGCTACACCTTC; CDR3 protein: CASSNDILGLYGYTF
J gene: TRBJ1-2; D gene: -; V gene: TRBV5-4; clone size: -; CDR3 DNA: TGTGCCAGCAGCTTAGGGACGGTGGGGGGAGGCTACACCTTC; CDR3 protein: CASSLGTVGGGYTF
J gene: TRBJ1-4; D gene: TRBD1; V gene: TRBV11-2; clone size: -; CDR3 DNA: TGTGCCAGCAATAGGGGGCAGCTTAATGAAAAACTGTTTTTT; CDR3 protein: CASNRGQLNEKLFF